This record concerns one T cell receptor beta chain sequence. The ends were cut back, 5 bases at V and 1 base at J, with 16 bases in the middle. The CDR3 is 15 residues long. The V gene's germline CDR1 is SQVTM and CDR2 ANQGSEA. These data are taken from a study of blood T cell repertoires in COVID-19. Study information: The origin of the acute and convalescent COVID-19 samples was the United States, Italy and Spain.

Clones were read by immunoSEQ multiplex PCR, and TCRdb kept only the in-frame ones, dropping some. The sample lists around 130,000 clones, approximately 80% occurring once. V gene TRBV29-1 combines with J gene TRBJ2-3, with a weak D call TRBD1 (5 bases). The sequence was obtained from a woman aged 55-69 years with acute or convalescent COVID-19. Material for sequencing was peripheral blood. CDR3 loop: CSVTGPSERTDTQYF. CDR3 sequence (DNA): TGCAGCGTTACAGGCCCATCGGAACGCACAGATACGCAGTATTTT.